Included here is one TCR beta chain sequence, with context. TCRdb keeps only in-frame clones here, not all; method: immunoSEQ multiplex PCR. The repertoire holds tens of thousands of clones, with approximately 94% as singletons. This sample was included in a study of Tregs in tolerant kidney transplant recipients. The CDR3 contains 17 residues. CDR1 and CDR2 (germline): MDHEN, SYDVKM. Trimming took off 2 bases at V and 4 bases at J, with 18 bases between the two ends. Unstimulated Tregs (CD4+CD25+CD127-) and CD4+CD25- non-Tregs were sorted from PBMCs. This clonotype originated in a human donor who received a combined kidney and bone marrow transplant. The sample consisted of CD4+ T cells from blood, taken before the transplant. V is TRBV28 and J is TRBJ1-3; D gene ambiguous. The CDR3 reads CASSLRHGRTKGNTIYF. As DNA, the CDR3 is TGTGCCAGCAGTTTACGCCATGGGAGGACCAAGGGAAACACCATATATTTT.